This entry concerns a single T cell receptor (beta chain). An input of about 0.5 to 1 ug of RNA was subjected to reverse transcription using random hexamers. Each CDR3 protein gets one entry after TCRdb re-called the immunoSEQ multiplex PCR reads with MiXCR. The data show about 130,000 distinct CDR3 sequences, with over 80% seen just once and around 0.49% held by the top ten. The sample belongs to a study of CD8 T cells in Susac syndrome. Sequencing input: CD8+ T cells from PBMCs. The TCR was taken from a human donor with multiple sclerosis.

The CDR3 is CASSPSPPHNEQFF. As DNA, the CDR3 is TGTGCCAGCAGCCCAAGCCCCCCCCACAATGAGCAGTTCTTC. The rearrangement uses TRBV2 and TRBJ2-1; no clear D. Trimming removed 6 bases at V and 5 bases at J, with 14 bases between. Germline CDR1 and CDR2: SNHLY and FYNNEI. The CDR3 covers 14 residues. The full variable domain, completed using reference TRBV2 and TRBJ2-1, is EPEVTQTPSHQVTQMGQEVILRCVPISNHLYFYWYRQILGQKVEFLVSFYNNEISEKSEIFDDQFSVERPDGSNFTLKIRSTKLEDSAMYFCASSPSPPHNEQFFGPGTRLTVL.